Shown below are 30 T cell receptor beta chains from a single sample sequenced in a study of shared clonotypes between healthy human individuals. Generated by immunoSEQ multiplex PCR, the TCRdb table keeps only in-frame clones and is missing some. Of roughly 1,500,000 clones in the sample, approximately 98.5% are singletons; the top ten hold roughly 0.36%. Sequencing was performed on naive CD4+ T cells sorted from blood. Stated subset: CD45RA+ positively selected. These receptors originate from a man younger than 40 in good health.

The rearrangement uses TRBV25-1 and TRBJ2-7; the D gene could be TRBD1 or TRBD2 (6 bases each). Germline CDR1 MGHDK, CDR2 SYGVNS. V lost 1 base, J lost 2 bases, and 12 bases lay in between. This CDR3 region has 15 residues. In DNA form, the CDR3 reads TGTGCCAGCAGTGAATGGGGGGCCCCAGCCTACGAGCAGTACTTC. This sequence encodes CASSEWGAPAYEQYF.

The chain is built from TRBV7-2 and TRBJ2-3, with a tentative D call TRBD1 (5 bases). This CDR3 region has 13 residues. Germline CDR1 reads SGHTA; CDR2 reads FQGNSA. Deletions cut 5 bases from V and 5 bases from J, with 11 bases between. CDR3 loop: CASSRPGRDTQYF. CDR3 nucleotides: TGTGCCAGCAGCCGCCCAGGGCGAGATACGCAGTATTTT.

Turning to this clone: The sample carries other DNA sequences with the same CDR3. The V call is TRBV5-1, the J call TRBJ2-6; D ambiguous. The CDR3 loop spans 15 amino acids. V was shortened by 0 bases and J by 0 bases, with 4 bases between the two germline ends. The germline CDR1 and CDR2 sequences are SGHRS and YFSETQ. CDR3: CASSLEFSGANVLTF. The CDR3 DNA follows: TGCGCCAGCAGCTTGGAATTCTCTGGGGCCAACGTCCTGACTTTC.

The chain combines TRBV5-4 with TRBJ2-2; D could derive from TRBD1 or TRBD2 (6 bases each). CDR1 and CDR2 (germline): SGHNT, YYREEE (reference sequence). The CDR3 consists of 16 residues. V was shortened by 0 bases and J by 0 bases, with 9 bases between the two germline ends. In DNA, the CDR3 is TGTGCCAGCAGCTTGGTGGGGGGCGCGAACACCGGGGAGCTGTTTTTT. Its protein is CASSLVGGANTGELFF. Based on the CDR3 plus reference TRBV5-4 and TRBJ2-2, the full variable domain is ETGVTQSPTHLIKTRGQQVTLRCSSQSGHNTVSWYQQALGQGPQFIFQYYREEENGRGNFPPRFSGLQFPNYSSELNVNALELDDSALYLCASSLVGGANTGELFFGEGSRLTVL.

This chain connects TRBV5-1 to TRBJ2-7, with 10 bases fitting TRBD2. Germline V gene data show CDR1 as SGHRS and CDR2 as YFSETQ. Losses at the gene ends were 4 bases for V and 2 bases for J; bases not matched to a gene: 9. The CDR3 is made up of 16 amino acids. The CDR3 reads CASSIGLAEIAYEQYF. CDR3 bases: TGCGCCAGCAGCATTGGACTAGCGGAGATCGCCTACGAGCAGTACTTC.

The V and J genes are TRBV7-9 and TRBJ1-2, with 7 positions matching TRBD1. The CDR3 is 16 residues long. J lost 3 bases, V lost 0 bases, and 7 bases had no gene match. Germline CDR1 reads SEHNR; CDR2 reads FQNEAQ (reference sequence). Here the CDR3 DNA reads TGTGCCAGCAGCTTAGCGCCGGGGGGGACAGACTATGGCTACACCTTC. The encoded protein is CASSLAPGGTDYGYTF.

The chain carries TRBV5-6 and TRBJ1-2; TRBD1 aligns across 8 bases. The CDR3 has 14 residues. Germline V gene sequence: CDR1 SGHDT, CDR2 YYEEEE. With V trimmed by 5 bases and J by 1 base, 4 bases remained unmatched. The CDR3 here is CASRPTGVNYGYTF. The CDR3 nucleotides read TGTGCCAGCAGGCCGACAGGGGTTAACTATGGCTACACCTTC.

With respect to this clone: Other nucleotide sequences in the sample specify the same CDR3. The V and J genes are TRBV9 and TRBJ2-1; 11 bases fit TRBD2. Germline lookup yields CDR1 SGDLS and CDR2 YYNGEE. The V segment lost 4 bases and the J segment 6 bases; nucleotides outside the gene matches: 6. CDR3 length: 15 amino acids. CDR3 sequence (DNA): TGTGCCAGCAGCCCCCTAGCGGGAGGTTTCAATGAGCAGTTCTTC. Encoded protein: CASSPLAGGFNEQFF.

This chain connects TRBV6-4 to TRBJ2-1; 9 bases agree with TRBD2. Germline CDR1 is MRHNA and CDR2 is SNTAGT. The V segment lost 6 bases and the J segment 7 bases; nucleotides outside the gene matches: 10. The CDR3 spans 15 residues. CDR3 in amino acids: CASRGVAGAGNEQFF. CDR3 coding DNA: TGTGCCAGCAGGGGGGTAGCGGGAGCTGGTAATGAGCAGTTCTTC.

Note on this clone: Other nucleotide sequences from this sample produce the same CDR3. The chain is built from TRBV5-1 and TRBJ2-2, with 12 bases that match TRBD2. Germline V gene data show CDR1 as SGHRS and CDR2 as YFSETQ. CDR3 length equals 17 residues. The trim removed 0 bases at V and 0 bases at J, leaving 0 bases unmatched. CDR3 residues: CASSLGTSGANTGELFF. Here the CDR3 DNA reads TGCGCCAGCAGCTTGGGGACTAGCGGGGCGAACACCGGGGAGCTGTTTTTT. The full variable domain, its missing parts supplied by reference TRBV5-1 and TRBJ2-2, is KAGVTQTPRYLIKTRGQQVTLSCSPISGHRSVSWYQQTPGQGLQFLFEYFSETQRNKGNFPGRFSGRQFSNSRSEMNVSTLELGDSALYLCASSLGTSGANTGELFFGEGSRLTVL.

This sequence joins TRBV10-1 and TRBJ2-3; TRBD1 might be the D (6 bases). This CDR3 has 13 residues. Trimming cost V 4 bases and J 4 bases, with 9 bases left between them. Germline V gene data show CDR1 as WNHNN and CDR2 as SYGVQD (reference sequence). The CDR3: CASSATGSDTQYF. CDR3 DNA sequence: TGCGCCAGCAGTGCTACAGGGTCAGATACGCAGTATTTT.

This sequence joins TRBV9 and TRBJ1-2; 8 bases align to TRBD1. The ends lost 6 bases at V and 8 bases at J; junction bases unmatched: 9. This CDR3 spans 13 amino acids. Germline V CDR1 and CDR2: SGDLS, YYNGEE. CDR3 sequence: CASTQGATGGYTF. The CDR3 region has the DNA TGTGCCAGCACCCAGGGGGCGACGGGAGGCTACACCTTC.

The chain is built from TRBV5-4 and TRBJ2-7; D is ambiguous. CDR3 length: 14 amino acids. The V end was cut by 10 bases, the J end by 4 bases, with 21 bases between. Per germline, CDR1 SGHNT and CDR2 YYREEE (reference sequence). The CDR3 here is CARRVGRTLYEQYF. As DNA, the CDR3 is TGTGCCCGTAGGGTCGGACGGACCCTTTACGAGCAGTACTTC.

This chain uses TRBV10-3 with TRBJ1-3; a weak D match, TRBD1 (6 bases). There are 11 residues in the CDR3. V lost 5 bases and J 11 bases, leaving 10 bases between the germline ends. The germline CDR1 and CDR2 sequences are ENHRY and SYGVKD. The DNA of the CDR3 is TGTGCCATCAGTTCAGGGGACCCCATATATTTT. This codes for CAISSGDPIYF.

This chain's CDR3 is CASSYGNYGYTF. The DNA of the CDR3 is TGTGCCAGCAGTTACGGGAACTATGGCTACACCTTC. The V call is TRBV6-6, the J call TRBJ1-2, with D unclear. V lost 2 bases, J lost 2 bases, and 3 bases lay in between. Germline assignment: CDR1 MNHNY and CDR2 SVGAGI (reference sequence). There are 12 residues in the CDR3.

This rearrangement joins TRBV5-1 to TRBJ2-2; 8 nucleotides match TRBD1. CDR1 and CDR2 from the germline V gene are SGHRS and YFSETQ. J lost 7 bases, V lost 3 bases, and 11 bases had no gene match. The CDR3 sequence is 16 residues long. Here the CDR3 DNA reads TGCGCCAGCAGCTCACAATGGACAGGGCGAGGCGGGGAGCTGTTTTTT. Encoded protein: CASSSQWTGRGGELFF.

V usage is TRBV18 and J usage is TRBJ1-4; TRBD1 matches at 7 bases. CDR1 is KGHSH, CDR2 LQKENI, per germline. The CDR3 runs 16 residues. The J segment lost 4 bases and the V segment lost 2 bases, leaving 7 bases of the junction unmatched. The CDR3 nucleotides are TGTGCCAGCTCACCATTGGGACAGACGTATAATGAAAAACTGTTTTTT. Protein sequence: CASSPLGQTYNEKLFF.

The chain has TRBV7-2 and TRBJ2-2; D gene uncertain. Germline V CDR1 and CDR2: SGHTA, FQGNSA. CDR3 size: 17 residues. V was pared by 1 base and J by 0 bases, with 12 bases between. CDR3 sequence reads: CASSLDGQSANTGELFF. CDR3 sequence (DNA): TGTGCCAGCAGCTTAGACGGCCAGTCCGCGAACACCGGGGAGCTGTTTTTT.

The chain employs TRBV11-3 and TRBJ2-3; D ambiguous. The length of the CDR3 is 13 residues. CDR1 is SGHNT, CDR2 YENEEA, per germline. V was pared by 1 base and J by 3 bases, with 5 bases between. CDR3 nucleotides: TGTGCCAGCAGCTTAGGACATACAGATACGCAGTATTTT. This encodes CASSLGHTDTQYF.

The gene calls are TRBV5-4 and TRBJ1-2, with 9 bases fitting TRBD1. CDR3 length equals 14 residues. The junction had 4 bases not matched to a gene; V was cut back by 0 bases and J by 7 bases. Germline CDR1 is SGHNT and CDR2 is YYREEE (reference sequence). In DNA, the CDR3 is TGTGCCAGCAGCTTGGGGGGACAGGGCTTTGGCTACACCTTC. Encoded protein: CASSLGGQGFGYTF.

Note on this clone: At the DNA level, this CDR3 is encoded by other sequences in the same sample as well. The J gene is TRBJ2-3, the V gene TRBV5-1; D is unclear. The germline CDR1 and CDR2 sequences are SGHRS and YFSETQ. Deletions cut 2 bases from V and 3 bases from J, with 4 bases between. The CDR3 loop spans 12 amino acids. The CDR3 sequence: CASSLETDTQYF. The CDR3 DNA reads TGCGCCAGCAGCTTAGAGACAGATACGCAGTATTTT.

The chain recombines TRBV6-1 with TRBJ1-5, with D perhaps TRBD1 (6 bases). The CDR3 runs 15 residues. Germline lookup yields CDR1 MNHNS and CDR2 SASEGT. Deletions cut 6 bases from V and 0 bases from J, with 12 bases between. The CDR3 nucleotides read TGTGCCAGCAGAGGACAGTTTTATAGCAATCAGCCCCAGCATTTT. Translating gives CASRGQFYSNQPQHF.

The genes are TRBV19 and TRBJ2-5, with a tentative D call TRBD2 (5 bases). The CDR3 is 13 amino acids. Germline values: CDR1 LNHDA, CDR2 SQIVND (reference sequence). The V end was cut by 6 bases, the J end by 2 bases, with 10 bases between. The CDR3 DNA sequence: TGTGCCAGTAGCTTAGAGGGTCAAGAGACCCAGTACTTC. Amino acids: CASSLEGQETQYF.

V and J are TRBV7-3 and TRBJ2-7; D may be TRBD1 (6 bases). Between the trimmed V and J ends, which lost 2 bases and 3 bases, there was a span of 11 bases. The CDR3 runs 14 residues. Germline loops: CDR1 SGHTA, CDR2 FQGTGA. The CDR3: CASSLDAGDYEQYF. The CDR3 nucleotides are TGTGCCAGCAGCTTAGATGCAGGGGACTACGAGCAGTACTTC.

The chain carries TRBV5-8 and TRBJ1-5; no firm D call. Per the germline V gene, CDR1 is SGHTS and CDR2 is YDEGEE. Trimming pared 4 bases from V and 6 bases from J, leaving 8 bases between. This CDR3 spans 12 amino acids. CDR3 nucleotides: TGTGCCAGCAGCCGTTATAGTCAGCCCCAGCATTTT. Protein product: CASSRYSQPQHF.

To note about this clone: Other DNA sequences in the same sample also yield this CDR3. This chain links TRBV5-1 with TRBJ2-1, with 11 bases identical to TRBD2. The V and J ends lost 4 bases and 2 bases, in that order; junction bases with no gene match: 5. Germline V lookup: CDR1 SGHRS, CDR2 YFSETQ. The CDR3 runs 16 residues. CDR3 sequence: CASSPRLAGTYNEQFF. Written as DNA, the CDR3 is TGCGCCAGCAGCCCCCGACTAGCGGGAACCTACAATGAGCAGTTCTTC.

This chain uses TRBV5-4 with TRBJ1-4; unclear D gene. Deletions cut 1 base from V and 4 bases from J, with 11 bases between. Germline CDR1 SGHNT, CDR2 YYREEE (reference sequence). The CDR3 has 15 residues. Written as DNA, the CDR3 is TGTGCCAGCAGCTTGCGACGAGGGAGTAATGAAAAACTGTTTTTT. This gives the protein CASSLRRGSNEKLFF.

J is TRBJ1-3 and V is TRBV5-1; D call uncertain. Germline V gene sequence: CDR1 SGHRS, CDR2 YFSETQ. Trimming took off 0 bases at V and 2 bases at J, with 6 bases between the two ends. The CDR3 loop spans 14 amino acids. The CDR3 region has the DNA TGCGCCAGCAGCTTGGCCTCCGCTGGAAACACCATATATTTT. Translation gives CASSLASAGNTIYF.

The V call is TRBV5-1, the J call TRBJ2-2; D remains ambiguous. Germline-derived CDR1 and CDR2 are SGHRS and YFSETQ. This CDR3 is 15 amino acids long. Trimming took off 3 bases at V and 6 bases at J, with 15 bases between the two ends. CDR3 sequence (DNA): TGCGCCAGCAGCTCCGAGTCCTCCCCGGCCGGGGAGCTGTTTTTT. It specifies CASSSESSPAGELFF.

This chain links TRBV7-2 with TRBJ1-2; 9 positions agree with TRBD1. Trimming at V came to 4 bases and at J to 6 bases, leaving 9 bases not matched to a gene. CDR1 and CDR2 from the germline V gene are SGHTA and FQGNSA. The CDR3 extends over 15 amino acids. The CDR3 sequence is CASSSVGTGTNGYTF. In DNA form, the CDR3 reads TGTGCCAGCAGCTCCGTCGGGACAGGGACTAATGGCTACACCTTC.